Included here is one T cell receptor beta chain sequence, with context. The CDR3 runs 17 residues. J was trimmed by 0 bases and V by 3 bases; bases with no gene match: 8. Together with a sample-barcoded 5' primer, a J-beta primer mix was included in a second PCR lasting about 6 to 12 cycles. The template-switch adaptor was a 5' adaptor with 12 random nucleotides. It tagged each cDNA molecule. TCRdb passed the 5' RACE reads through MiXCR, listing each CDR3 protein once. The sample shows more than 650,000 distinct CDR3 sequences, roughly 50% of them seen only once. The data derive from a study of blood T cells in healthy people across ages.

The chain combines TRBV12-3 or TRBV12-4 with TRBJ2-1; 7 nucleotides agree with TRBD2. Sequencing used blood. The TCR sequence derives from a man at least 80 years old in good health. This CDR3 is CASSFGGGTLSYNEQFF. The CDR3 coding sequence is TGTGCCAGCAGTTTTGGGGGAGGGACCCTCTCCTACAATGAGCAGTTCTTC.